Included here is one TCR beta chain sequence, with context. The length of the CDR3 is 17 residues. Germline CDR1 MGHRA, CDR2 YSYEKL. The V end was cut by 7 bases, the J end by 1 base, with 21 bases between. These data come from a study of T cell changes during pregnancy in multiple sclerosis. Clones were sequenced by immunoSEQ multiplex PCR, and TCRdb holds only the in-frame ones, with some missing. This table holds some 28,000 clones, under 95% found once. The sequence came from a female donor with multiple sclerosis, enrolled in a pregnancy study. V usage is TRBV4-1 and J usage is TRBJ2-3; tentatively, D is TRBD2 (6 bases). The source material was CD8+ T cells from peripheral blood mononuclear cells, sampled before pregnancy. The CDR3 loop reads CASTPGDSGVRTDTQYF. The DNA of the CDR3 is TGCGCCAGCACCCCGGGCGACTCGGGAGTTCGCACAGATACGCAGTATTTT.